These 31 T cell receptor beta chains were all obtained from the same sample, sequenced in a study of naive and memory T cell subsets. Amplification of ligated cDNA took four PCR rounds with SP2 and nested alpha and beta constant primers. TCRdb analysed the UMI-ligation and nested PCR reads with MiXCR anew, one entry per CDR3 protein. This table has approximately 21,000 distinct CDR3 sequences, roughly 6% appearing once. Regarding treatment: skin biopsy from PPD injection site in Mantoux-positive individual. TCR cDNA received a 3' ligated oligonucleotide that carried a UMI. The specimen was skin, collected from a tuberculin skin test site. The receptors stem from an adult in good health.

The table lists this clonotype with many counts. The chain has TRBV9 and TRBJ2-3, with D unclear. Germline CDR1 SGDLS, CDR2 YYNGEE. The germline V and J ends were trimmed by 7 bases and 6 bases, with 15 bases remaining between them. The CDR3 has 13 residues. The CDR3, as DNA: TGTGCCAGCGCAGACGGTCGTGGGGATACGCAGTATTTT. It yields the protein CASADGRGDTQYF.

As regards this clonotype: This could be a read error, since a much larger clone is one nucleotide away. The CDR3 loop reads CASQSATLEQFF. CDR3 DNA sequence: TGTGCCAGCCAGTCGGCCACACTTGAGCAGTTCTTC. The rearrangement links TRBV6-5 to TRBJ2-1; no firm D call. The CDR3 is 12 residues long. V was trimmed by 8 bases and J by 9 bases, leaving 14 bases between them. Germline V gene sequence: CDR1 MNHEY, CDR2 SVGAGI.

This clonotype was seen at least ten times. Just one base apart from a much larger clone, this may be a read error. Lacking the conserved final phenylalanine or tryptophan, this CDR3 likely reflects a read error. The V and J genes are TRBV9 and TRBJ2-6; D possibly corresponds to TRBD2 (5 bases). CDR1 and CDR2 from the germline V gene are SGDLS and YYNGEE. The length of the CDR3 is 16 residues. V shed 7 bases and J shed 0 bases, with 14 bases lying between them. CDR3 amino acids: CASERGGSSGANVLTL. CDR3 coding DNA: TGTGCCAGCGAACGGGGTGGGAGCTCTGGGGCCAACGTCCTGACTCTC.

This clonotype was observed at least ten times. This chain joins TRBV4-2 and TRBJ2-7, with a weak D call TRBD2 (5 bases). With 1 base removed from V and 7 bases from J, the gap between germline ends came to 11 bases. The length of the CDR3 is 13 residues. CDR1 LGHNA and CDR2 YNFKEQ come from the germline V gene. CDR3 DNA sequence: TGTGCCAGCAGCCAAGCCCGAGGGTGGGAGCAGTACTTC. Translation: CASSQARGWEQYF.

This clonotype was observed at least ten times. The V call is TRBV4-1, the J call TRBJ2-7, with D possibly matching TRBD2 (5 bases). The germline CDR1 and CDR2 sequences are MGHRA and YSYEKL. The V end lost 0 bases, the J end lost 4 bases, and 7 bases lay between the germline ends. This CDR3 contains 13 residues. CDR3: CASSQDRTYEQYF. The CDR3 nucleotides are TGCGCCAGCAGCCAAGATAGGACTTACGAGCAGTACTTC.

The chain is built from TRBV20-1 and TRBJ2-3; D unresolved. V was trimmed by 6 bases and J by 2 bases, leaving 6 bases between them. The CDR3 is made up of 11 amino acids. Germline CDR1 reads DFQATT; CDR2 reads SNEGSKA (reference sequence). The CDR3 spells CSAPDTDTQYF. The CDR3 nucleotides are TGCAGTGCCCCCGACACAGATACGCAGTATTTT.

This chain links TRBV19 with TRBJ2-7, with D perhaps matching TRBD1 or TRBD2 (6 bases each). V lost 3 bases and J lost 1, with 10 bases in between. The length of the CDR3 is 14 residues. In germline, CDR1 is LNHDA, CDR2 SQIVND (reference sequence). The CDR3 DNA follows: TGTGCCAGTAGTATGGGGGGCCGGTCCTACGAGCAGTACTTC. Its protein is CASSMGGRSYEQYF. Variable domain in full (rest from reference TRBV19 and TRBJ2-7): DGGITQSPKYLFRKEGQNVTLSCEQNLNHDAMYWYRQDPGQGLRLIYYSQIVNDFQKGDIAEGYSVSREKKESFPLTVTSAQKNPTAFYLCASSMGGRSYEQYFGPGTRLTVT.

This clonotype was recorded at least ten times. V usage is TRBV5-6 and J usage is TRBJ2-1, with 9 bases aligning to TRBD1. After removal of 2 bases from V and 6 bases from J, the junction contained 6 bases not matched to a gene. CDR1 SGHDT and CDR2 YYEEEE come from the germline V gene. The CDR3 consists of 15 residues. Here the CDR3 DNA reads TGTGCCAGCAGCTTAGGGACAGGGATGGCCAATGAGCAGTTCTTC. This translates into CASSLGTGMANEQFF.

This clonotype was recorded at least ten times. The DNA of the CDR3 is TGCGCCAGCAGCCCTGAATTTGGGGAGGCCCAGTCGGCCTACGAGCAGTACTTC. Residues: CASSPEFGEAQSAYEQYF. V and J are TRBV5-1 and TRBJ2-7, with D perhaps matching TRBD2 (6 bases). CDR1 and CDR2 from the germline V gene are SGHRS and YFSETQ. The CDR3 has 18 amino acids. The V end lost 4 bases, the J end lost 2 bases, and 25 bases lay between the germline ends.

The genes are TRBV5-6 and TRBJ2-3; possible D gene TRBD1, 5 bases. Trimming removed 6 bases at V and 2 bases at J, with 22 bases between. Per germline, CDR1 SGHDT and CDR2 YYEEEE. CDR3 size: 17 residues. CDR3 coding DNA: TGTGCCAGCACATCACCAGTTGACAGCGCCCTCACAGATACGCAGTATTTT. Encoded protein: CASTSPVDSALTDTQYF.

This clonotype was recorded many times. The chain combines TRBV25-1 with TRBJ2-7, with 8 bases lining up with TRBD1. Germline values: CDR1 MGHDK, CDR2 SYGVNS. The CDR3 is 15 amino acids. V lost 7 bases to trimming and J lost 6 bases; unmatched junction nucleotides: 14. Written as DNA, the CDR3 is TGTGCCAGCACGAAACCCGGGACAGGCGTCTCCGAGCAGTACTTC. Protein sequence: CASTKPGTGVSEQYF.

The table lists this clonotype with many counts. The genes are TRBV21-1 and TRBJ1-1; the D call of TRBD1 is as the table states it, not checked on the DNA. TRBV21-1 is a listed pseudogene. The CDR3 is 20 amino acids. The CDR3 DNA reads as TGTGCCAGCATACCCGCTTGCAATACAACACGGAGAGGGGAGAACACTGAAGCTTTCTTT. Translation: CASIPACNTTRRGENTEAFF.

The chain links TRBV7-6 to TRBJ1-5, with D hard to call. The germline CDR1 and CDR2 sequences are SGHVS and FNYEAQ. The CDR3 contains 14 residues. The V end was cut by 1 base, the J end by 0 bases, with 4 bases between. The CDR3 DNA is TGTGCCAGCAGCTTAGAGGTTAGCAATCAGCCCCAGCATTTT. As protein: CASSLEVSNQPQHF. Variable domain in full (rest from reference TRBV7-6 and TRBJ1-5): GAGVSQSPRYKVTKRGQDVALRCDPISGHVSLYWYRQALGQGPEFLTYFNYEAQQDKSGLPNDRFSAERPEGSISTLTIQRTEQRDSAMYRCASSLEVSNQPQHFGDGTRLSIL.

Regarding this clonotype: A read error may produce the germline difference seen at one junction end. V usage is TRBV7-9 and J usage is TRBJ2-5; D possibly corresponds to TRBD1 (5 bases). CDR3 length: 15 residues. CDR1 and CDR2 from the germline V gene are SEHNR and FQNEAQ (reference sequence). The CDR3 reads CASSPKRTNQESQYF. CDR3 DNA: TGTGCCAGCAGCCCAAAACGGACAAACCAAGAGTCCCAGTACTTC.

V is TRBV5-4 and J is TRBJ2-1; 8 bases are a match to TRBD2. V lost 4 bases to trimming and J lost 7 bases; unmatched junction nucleotides: 10. This CDR3 is 15 amino acids long. In germline, CDR1 is SGHNT, CDR2 YYREEE (reference sequence). CDR3 in amino acids: CASSQGLGGRNEQFF. The CDR3 DNA sequence: TGTGCCAGCAGCCAGGGACTAGGAGGGAGGAATGAGCAGTTCTTC.

This clonotype qualifies as medium-sized. This rearrangement joins TRBV6-5 to TRBJ1-5; D remains ambiguous. CDR1 is MNHEY, CDR2 SVGAGI, per germline. Trimming left V 6 bases short and J 2 bases short, with 14 bases between. The CDR3 is made up of 15 amino acids. The CDR3 sequence: CASSLREEGNQPQHF. CDR3 bases: TGTGCCAGCAGCCTGAGGGAGGAAGGCAATCAGCCCCAGCATTTT.

This clonotype came up many times. The V call is TRBV7-2, the J call TRBJ1-5; D uncertain. CDR3 length: 13 residues. With 5 bases removed from V and 7 bases from J, the gap between germline ends came to 12 bases. CDR1 and CDR2 from the germline V gene are SGHTA and FQGNSA. CDR3 protein: CASSATEAQPQHF. DNA of the CDR3: TGTGCCAGCAGCGCTACAGAGGCCCAGCCCCAGCATTTT.

This clonotype was recorded many times. This rearrangement joins TRBV20-1 to TRBJ1-5; the match to TRBD1 covers 10 bases. The CDR3 contains 15 residues. The V gene end was trimmed by 6 bases and the J gene end by 4 bases; junction bases not matched to a gene: 9. Germline-derived CDR1 and CDR2 are DFQATT and SNEGSKA (reference sequence). Here the CDR3 DNA reads TGCAGTGCCTCACCCGGGACAGGGGATAATCAGCCCCAGCATTTT. Its protein product is CSASPGTGDNQPQHF.

This clonotype was detected only once. V is TRBV11-3 and J is TRBJ2-2; TRBD2 matches 10 bases. The germline V gene has CDR1 SGHNT and CDR2 YENEEA. The CDR3 runs to 22 residues. V was pared by 2 bases and J by 6 bases, with 24 bases of the junction left unmatched. The CDR3 nucleotides are TGTGCCAGCAGCTTATTATCTGGTGGGGCTAGCGGGAGAAGGACCTACGCCGGGGAGCTGTTTTTT. It encodes CASSLLSGGASGRRTYAGELFF.

This clonotype is termed medium-sized. V and J are TRBV28 and TRBJ2-7, with 10 bases matching TRBD2. Trimming took 2 bases from V and 1 from J; bases not matched to a gene: 17. This CDR3 spans 20 amino acids. The V gene's germline CDR1 is MDHEN and CDR2 SYDVKM. CDR3 sequence: CASSLPLPRLAGPSSYEQYF. The CDR3 region has the DNA TGTGCCAGCAGTTTACCCCTCCCCCGACTAGCGGGCCCATCTTCCTACGAGCAGTACTTC. The full variable domain, completed using reference TRBV28 and TRBJ2-7, is DVKVTQSSRYLVKRTGEKVFLECVQDMDHENMFWYRQDPGLGLRLIYFSYDVKMKEKGDIPEGYSVSREKKERFSLILESASTNQTSMYLCASSLPLPRLAGPSSYEQYFGPGTRLTVT.

The sample holds many counts of this clonotype. The CDR3 region is CASSLRTGRQYEQYF. CDR3 coding DNA: TGTGCCAGCAGCTTAAGGACAGGGCGTCAGTACGAGCAGTACTTC. The V and J genes are TRBV7-8 and TRBJ2-7; 8 nucleotides agree with TRBD1. Germline values: CDR1 SGHVS, CDR2 FQNEAQ. The CDR3 is 15 residues long. Trimming at V came to 2 bases and at J to 4 bases, leaving 7 bases not matched to a gene.

This clonotype was picked up a small number of times. V gene TRBV15 combines with J gene TRBJ2-2; 8 bases map to TRBD1. Germline CDR1 reads LNHNV; CDR2 reads YYDKDF (reference sequence). The CDR3 runs 18 residues. Trimming removed 0 bases from V and 3 bases from J; junction bases left unmatched: 9. CDR3 bases: TGTGCCACCAGCAGAGATAGGTTGACAGGGGCGTACACCGGGGAGCTGTTTTTT. The encoded protein is CATSRDRLTGAYTGELFF.

The DNA for the CDR3 is TGCGCCAGCAGTGTAGGGGAGGTAGGCATTCAGTACTTC. It is translated as CASSVGEVGIQYF. The chain recombines TRBV10-2 with TRBJ2-4; TRBD2 is a possible D gene (6 bases). V lost 4 bases, J lost 9 bases, and 13 bases lay in between. The CDR3 covers 13 residues. CDR1 is WSHSY and CDR2 is SAAADI in the germline V gene.

This clonotype occurred many times. The chain has TRBV29-1 and TRBJ2-3; no clear D gene. CDR1 is SQVTM and CDR2 is ANQGSEA in the germline V gene. V gave up 2 bases and J gave up 7 bases, with 7 bases separating them. The CDR3 loop spans 11 amino acids. The CDR3 region is CSVELVHTQYF. CDR3 bases: TGCAGCGTTGAACTAGTGCATACGCAGTATTTT.

This rearrangement joins TRBV28 to TRBJ2-1, with D possibly TRBD1 on 6 matching bases. CDR3 length equals 13 residues. Looked up from germline, CDR1 is MDHEN and CDR2 is SYDVKM. V was cut by 10 bases and J by 5 bases, with 15 bases left in between. The CDR3 spells CATEGVEDNEQFF. In nucleotides, the CDR3 is TGTGCCACTGAGGGGGTCGAGGACAATGAGCAGTTCTTC.

This clonotype showed up just a few times. The J gene is TRBJ1-2, the V gene TRBV5-6; a weak D match, TRBD1 (6 bases). The V gene's germline CDR1 is SGHDT and CDR2 YYEEEE. Trimming left V 3 bases short and J 1 base short, with 10 bases between. The CDR3 has 14 amino acids. This CDR3 reads CASSSTDSNYGYTF. CDR3 in DNA: TGTGCCAGCAGCTCCACGGACAGTAACTATGGCTACACCTTC.

A few counts support this clonotype. The rearrangement uses TRBV6-5 and TRBJ1-1, with D unclear. Germline assignment: CDR1 MNHEY and CDR2 SVGAGI. Trimming left V 5 bases short and J 1 base short, with 14 bases between. The CDR3 covers 15 residues. The CDR3 here is CASSPLWAGNTEAFF. DNA of the CDR3: TGTGCCAGCAGTCCACTTTGGGCAGGGAACACTGAAGCTTTCTTT.

This chain uses TRBV20-1 with TRBJ1-2, with D tentatively TRBD1 (5 bases). The CDR3 is made up of 15 amino acids. Germline V gene sequence: CDR1 DFQATT, CDR2 SNEGSKA (reference sequence). V dropped 1 base and J dropped 8 bases, with 20 bases sitting between them. The CDR3 DNA sequence: TGCAGTGCTAGAGCCCATAGGAGCGGGGCTTCGGGCTACACCTTC. This translates into CSARAHRSGASGYTF.

This clonotype was found a few times. J is TRBJ2-5 and V is TRBV11-2; 8 nucleotides align to TRBD2. The CDR3 is 14 amino acids. Unmatched junction bases numbered 4, after V lost 3 bases and J lost 4 bases. Per the germline V gene, CDR1 is SGHAT and CDR2 is FQNNGV. CDR3 residues: CASSFRGGAETQYF. DNA of the CDR3: TGTGCCAGCAGCTTCCGGGGGGGGGCAGAGACCCAGTACTTC. Looking up the rest from reference TRBV11-2 and TRBJ2-5 gives the full variable domain: EAGVAQSPRYKIIEKRQSVAFWCNPISGHATLYWYQQILGQGPKLLIQFQNNGVVDDSQLPKDRFSAERLKGVDSTLKIQPAKLEDSAVYLCASSFRGGAETQYFGPGTRLLVL.

The chain carries TRBV7-2 and TRBJ2-3; D may be TRBD2 (5 bases). The V and J ends lost 5 bases and 11 bases respectively, with 17 bases between them. The V gene's germline CDR1 is SGHTA and CDR2 FQGNSA. This CDR3 spans 13 amino acids. CDR3 DNA: TGTGCCAGCAGCCCCGTTGAGGGAGCCTTGCAGTATTTT. Protein product: CASSPVEGALQYF.

Ten or more counts support this clonotype. A junction boundary mismatches the germline segment, possibly from a read error. V is TRBV2 and J is TRBJ2-1; tentative D call: TRBD1 (5 bases). Germline CDR1 is SNHLY and CDR2 is FYNNEI. The CDR3 length is 13 residues. For the CDR3, the DNA is TGTGCCAGCAGTGATAATGGGGCAAGCGCCCAGTCCTTC. Residues: CASSDNGASAQSF.